This passage covers 14 T cell receptor beta chains from one sample sequenced in a study of T cell changes during pregnancy in multiple sclerosis. This table comes from immunoSEQ multiplex PCR, and its TCRdb copy is limited to in-frame clones, with some not included. The data contain tens of thousands of clones, approximately 90% of them singletons. The sequenced sample was CD8+ T cells from peripheral blood mononuclear cells, obtained after pregnancy. Source of these receptors: a female donor in good health, enrolled as a control in a pregnancy study.

The V call is TRBV11-2, the J call TRBJ1-4; TRBD1 agrees at 8 bases. Germline assignment: CDR1 SGHAT and CDR2 FQNNGV. The CDR3 is 14 amino acids. J gave up 8 bases and V 1 base, and 3 bases lay outside the gene matches. The CDR3 protein is CASSLGTGYEKLFF. CDR3 nucleotide sequence: TGTGCCAGCAGCTTAGGGACAGGGTACGAAAAACTGTTTTTT. Together with reference TRBV11-2 and TRBJ1-4, the CDR3 gives the full variable domain: EAGVAQSPRYKIIEKRQSVAFWCNPISGHATLYWYQQILGQGPKLLIQFQNNGVVDDSQLPKDRFSAERLKGVDSTLKIQPAKLEDSAVYLCASSLGTGYEKLFFGSGTQLSVL.

This clone occurred once. Written as DNA, the CDR3 is TGTGCTAGTCACTCCAACGTTGCCTACGAGCAGTACTTC. The encoded protein is CASHSNVAYEQYF. The rearrangement links TRBV12-5 to TRBJ2-7; no definite D call. Germline assignment: CDR1 LGHNT and CDR2 FRNRAP. This CDR3 is 13 amino acids long. Deletions cut 8 bases from V and 2 bases from J, with 13 bases between.

The rearrangement links TRBV7-6 to TRBJ1-1; 8 positions agree with TRBD1. The CDR3 runs 17 residues. The germline gives CDR1 SGHVS, CDR2 FNYEAQ. The V and J ends lost 7 bases and 0 bases, in that order; junction bases with no gene match: 13. CDR3 loop: CASTPDRTGFMNTEAFF. In DNA form, the CDR3 reads TGTGCCAGCACCCCAGACCGGACAGGGTTCATGAACACTGAAGCTTTCTTT.

CDR3 protein: CASSGTRGPSGNTIYF. CDR3 DNA sequence: TGTGCCAGCAGTGGGACAAGGGGCCCCTCTGGAAACACCATATATTTT. The chain employs TRBV2 and TRBJ1-3, with D maybe TRBD1 (5 bases). The CDR3 runs to 16 residues. Germline V gene lookup returns CDR1 SNHLY and CDR2 FYNNEI. Trimming left V 4 bases short and J 0 bases short, with 13 bases between.

The chain couples TRBV12-5 to TRBJ1-2; 9 bases map to TRBD1. The V gene's germline CDR1 is LGHNT and CDR2 FRNRAP. V dropped 0 bases and J dropped 6; count of bases not matched to a gene: 8. The CDR3 length is 16 residues. For the CDR3, the DNA is TGTGCTAGTGGTTTGGTACGGTACAGGGGGCTCGATGGCTACACCTTC. Protein sequence: CASGLVRYRGLDGYTF.

The chain has TRBV27 and TRBJ2-5, with 7 bases matching TRBD2. Trimming cost V 4 bases and J 4 bases; bases outside gene matches: 9. Germline V gene sequence: CDR1 MNHEY, CDR2 SMNVEV (reference sequence). There are 15 residues in the CDR3. The CDR3 DNA is TGTGCCAGCAGTTCCCGGGACTACGGAATAGAGACCCAGTACTTC. Protein sequence: CASSSRDYGIETQYF.

V usage is TRBV19 and J usage is TRBJ1-1, with TRBD1 matching 10 bases. Germline assignment: CDR1 LNHDA and CDR2 SQIVND (reference sequence). Unmatched junction bases numbered 4, after V lost 5 bases and J lost 4 bases. The CDR3 is 14 residues long. The CDR3 reads CASSGGQGSTEAFF. The CDR3, as DNA: TGTGCCAGTAGTGGGGGACAGGGGAGCACTGAAGCTTTCTTT.

V gene TRBV7-2 combines with J gene TRBJ2-7; D uncertain. The V gene's germline CDR1 is SGHTA and CDR2 FQGNSA. Trimming removed 7 bases from V and 0 bases from J, with 13 bases in between. The CDR3 has 14 residues. The CDR3 DNA follows: TGTGCCAGCACCATTTCAGTTCGCTCCTACGAGCAGTACTTC. Protein: CASTISVRSYEQYF.

This clone was seen a handful of times. No DNA is shown, since the ends of the CDR3 on it are uncertain; the CDR3 is the one TCRdb lists. The chain combines TRBV28 with TRBJ2-7; the table gives TRBD1 as D, unverified against the DNA. The CDR3 comprises 14 residues, both ends counted. Germline values: CDR1 MDHEN, CDR2 SYDVKM. The CDR3 reads CASSFWPRAYEQYF.

This clone was detected once. The gene calls are TRBV2 and TRBJ2-7, with D tentatively TRBD2 (7 bases). This CDR3 contains 15 residues. The V end was cut by 8 bases, the J end by 3 bases, with 20 bases between. Germline CDR1 and CDR2: SNHLY and FYNNEI. CDR3 nucleotide sequence: TGTGCCAGCCAAGGGGGGGGAGGGCTTTTCTACGAGCAGTACTTC. This codes for CASQGGGGLFYEQYF.

The gene calls are TRBV6-6 and TRBJ1-1; D remains ambiguous. V gave up 5 bases and J gave up 0 bases, with 13 bases separating them. This CDR3 has 15 residues. In germline, CDR1 is MNHNY, CDR2 SVGAGI (reference sequence). The CDR3 sequence is CASSRDIGLNTEAFF. The CDR3 nucleotides are TGTGCCAGCAGTCGCGACATCGGCTTGAACACTGAAGCTTTCTTT.

The gene calls are TRBV13 and TRBJ2-7, with D unresolved. Trimming removed 6 bases at V and 0 bases at J, with 12 bases between. CDR1 and CDR2 (germline): PRHDT, FYEKMQ (reference sequence). The CDR3 contains 14 residues. The CDR3 coding sequence is TGTGCCAGCAGTTCCGAAGGAGCCTCCTACGAGCAGTACTTC. Translating gives CASSSEGASYEQYF.

The genes are TRBV7-9 and TRBJ2-3, with 8 bases fitting TRBD1. From germline, CDR1 is SEHNR and CDR2 FQNEAQ (reference sequence). The trim removed 5 bases at V and 6 bases at J, leaving 4 bases unmatched. The CDR3 runs 13 residues. The CDR3 is CASSPQGEDTQYF. In nucleotides, the CDR3 is TGTGCCAGCAGCCCACAGGGGGAGGATACGCAGTATTTT.

This chain joins TRBV6-6 and TRBJ2-5; 7 nucleotides align to TRBD1. The CDR3 is 15 amino acids. After removal of 5 bases from V and 2 bases from J, the junction contained 8 bases not matched to a gene. The V gene's germline CDR1 is MNHNY and CDR2 SVGAGI (reference sequence). The CDR3 DNA reads as TGTGCCAGCAGTCCCGTCAGGGGGATACAAGAGACCCAGTACTTC. Its protein product is CASSPVRGIQETQYF.